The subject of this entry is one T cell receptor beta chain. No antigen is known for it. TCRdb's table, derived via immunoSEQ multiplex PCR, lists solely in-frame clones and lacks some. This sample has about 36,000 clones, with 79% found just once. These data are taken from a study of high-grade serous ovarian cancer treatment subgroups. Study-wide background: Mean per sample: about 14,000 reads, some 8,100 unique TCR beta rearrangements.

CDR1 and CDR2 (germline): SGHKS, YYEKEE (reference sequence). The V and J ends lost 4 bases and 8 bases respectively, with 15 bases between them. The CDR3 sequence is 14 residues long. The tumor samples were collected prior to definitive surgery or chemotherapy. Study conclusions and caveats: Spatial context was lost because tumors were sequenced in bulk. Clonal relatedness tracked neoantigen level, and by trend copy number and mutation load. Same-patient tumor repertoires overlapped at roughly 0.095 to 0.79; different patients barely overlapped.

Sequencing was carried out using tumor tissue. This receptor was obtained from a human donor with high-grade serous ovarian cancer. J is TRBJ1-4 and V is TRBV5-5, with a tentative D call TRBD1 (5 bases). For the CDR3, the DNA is TGTGCCAGCAGCCCAGGGTATTTGGAAGAAAAACTGTTTTTT. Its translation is CASSPGYLEEKLFF.